The 21 T cell receptor beta chains listed next were all sequenced from one sample in a study of T cell therapy after organ transplantation. These receptors have no identified antigens. Profiled with immunoSEQ multiplex PCR; TCRdb holds only in-frame clones, not every one. This table has over 45,000 clones, 94% appearing once. This material consisted of CD8+ T cells from blood, taken before autologous CMV-specific T cell therapy. The receptors derive from a human patient who had received a solid organ transplant and had CMV disease.

The V call is TRBV5-6, the J call TRBJ2-6; D gene ambiguous. CDR3 size: 17 residues. With 2 bases removed from V and 0 bases from J, the gap between germline ends came to 12 bases. Germline CDR1 SGHDT, CDR2 YYEEEE. The CDR3 here is CASSLGDILSGANVLTF. CDR3 DNA: TGTGCCAGCAGCTTAGGAGATATTCTCTCTGGGGCCAACGTCCTGACTTTC.

This sequence joins TRBV6-5 and TRBJ1-4; perhaps TRBD1 as D (6 bases). The V and J ends lost 0 bases and 7 bases respectively, with 12 bases between them. Per germline, CDR1 MNHEY and CDR2 SVGAGI. The CDR3 totals 15 residues. The CDR3 sequence is CASSYSPGAGEKLFF. The CDR3 DNA follows: TGTGCCAGCAGTTACTCCCCGGGGGCTGGTGAAAAACTGTTTTTT.

The chain joins TRBV10-3 to TRBJ2-3; TRBD1 agrees at 8 bases. After removal of 2 bases from V and 3 bases from J, the junction contained 4 bases not matched to a gene. Germline lookup yields CDR1 ENHRY and CDR2 SYGVKD. The CDR3 runs 15 residues. CDR3 amino acids: CAISERTGPTDTQYF. The CDR3 DNA follows: TGTGCCATCAGTGAGAGGACAGGGCCGACAGATACGCAGTATTTT.

This clone was found once. The genes are TRBV27 and TRBJ2-3, with a tentative D call TRBD1 (6 bases). V was pared by 5 bases and J by 6 bases, with 18 bases between. CDR1 and CDR2 from the germline V gene are MNHEY and SMNVEV (reference sequence). This CDR3 is 15 amino acids long. The CDR3 is CASSPTGTPEDTQYF. In DNA form, the CDR3 reads TGTGCCAGCAGTCCCACAGGGACCCCAGAGGATACGCAGTATTTT.

The rearrangement uses TRBV27 and TRBJ2-2; 10 bases match TRBD1. CDR1 is MNHEY and CDR2 is SMNVEV in the germline V gene (reference sequence). This CDR3 comprises 16 residues. The junction had 4 bases not matched to a gene; V was cut back by 3 bases and J by 3 bases. CDR3 nucleotide sequence: TGTGCCAGCAGTTTCACTGGGACAGGGGACACCGGGGAGCTGTTTTTT. Translating gives CASSFTGTGDTGELFF.

This chain joins TRBV6-5 and TRBJ2-1; a weak D match, TRBD1 (5 bases). CDR3 size: 13 residues. Germline assignment: CDR1 MNHEY and CDR2 SVGAGI. Deletions cut 0 bases from V and 9 bases from J, with 9 bases between. The CDR3 region has the DNA TGTGCCAGCAGTTACTCAGAAGGGGTTGAGCAGTTCTTC. Translating gives CASSYSEGVEQFF.

The rearrangement links TRBV6-5 to TRBJ1-3; D gene uncertain. The germline V gene has CDR1 MNHEY and CDR2 SVGAGI. V was trimmed by 3 bases and J by 4 bases, leaving 10 bases between them. The CDR3 has 14 amino acids. CDR3 sequence: CASSYGQDGNTIYF. The CDR3 DNA is TGTGCCAGCAGTTATGGGCAGGACGGAAACACCATATATTTT.

This chain joins TRBV2 and TRBJ2-7; no reliable D call. This CDR3 spans 12 amino acids. V lost 8 bases to trimming and J lost 2 bases, with 10 bases between them. Germline V gene lookup returns CDR1 SNHLY and CDR2 FYNNEI. Here the CDR3 reads CASRTAPYEQYF. The CDR3 nucleotides are TGTGCCAGCCGGACGGCTCCCTACGAGCAGTACTTC.

V is TRBV5-1 and J is TRBJ1-1; 9 bases agree with TRBD1. Germline CDR1 reads SGHRS; CDR2 reads YFSETQ. The CDR3 extends over 16 amino acids. The V and J ends lost 4 bases and 6 bases, in that order; junction bases with no gene match: 13. The CDR3 loop reads CASSVSGTGTKPEAFF. In nucleotides, the CDR3 is TGCGCCAGCAGCGTCTCCGGGACAGGGACGAAACCTGAAGCTTTCTTT.

This rearrangement joins TRBV27 to TRBJ1-3; possibly TRBD1 for D (5 bases). V lost 0 bases to trimming and J lost 5 bases, with 8 bases between them. In germline, CDR1 is MNHEY, CDR2 SMNVEV (reference sequence). This CDR3 comprises 14 residues. The DNA of the CDR3 is TGTGCCAGCAGTTTATCGGGGCAGAGAAACACCATATATTTT. Its translation: CASSLSGQRNTIYF.

This clone was picked up one time. The rearrangement links TRBV13 to TRBJ1-6; D may be TRBD1 (5 bases). Trimming stripped 0 bases from V and 7 bases from J, with 10 bases between. CDR1 and CDR2 from the germline V gene are PRHDT and FYEKMQ (reference sequence). The CDR3 has 15 amino acids. CDR3 DNA sequence: TGTGCCAGCAGCTTAGGTCTAGGGGTAAATTCACCCCTCCACTTT. It specifies CASSLGLGVNSPLHF.

This sequence joins TRBV27 and TRBJ2-7; the match to TRBD1 covers 7 bases. The CDR3 is 15 residues long. Germline assignment: CDR1 MNHEY and CDR2 SMNVEV (reference sequence). V gave up 5 bases and J gave up 5 bases; unmatched junction bases: 12. CDR3 sequence (DNA): TGTGCCAGCAGTCCAGACAGGGTCGTAAAAGACGAGCAGTACTTC. Translation gives CASSPDRVVKDEQYF.

This chain joins TRBV29-1 and TRBJ2-7, with D unresolved. This CDR3 is 12 amino acids long. Germline loops: CDR1 SQVTM, CDR2 ANQGSEA. V dropped 4 bases and J dropped 0 bases, with 7 bases sitting between them. The CDR3 DNA sequence: TGCAGCGTTGCGGCAGCCTCCTACGAGCAGTACTTC. Amino acid sequence: CSVAAASYEQYF.

V and J are TRBV7-9 and TRBJ1-2, with TRBD1 matching over 10 bases. The V gene's germline CDR1 is SEHNR and CDR2 FQNEAQ (reference sequence). The CDR3 loop spans 15 amino acids. V gave up 5 bases and J gave up 1 base; unmatched junction bases: 4. The CDR3 protein is CASSEGQGVNYGYTF. The CDR3 DNA sequence: TGTGCCAGCAGCGAAGGACAGGGGGTTAACTATGGCTACACCTTC.

The J gene is TRBJ1-2, the V gene TRBV6-4, with D unresolved. This CDR3 spans 13 amino acids. Germline CDR1 reads MRHNA; CDR2 reads SNTAGT. V lost 3 bases and J 1 base, leaving 6 bases between the germline ends. The CDR3 loop reads CASSDTDNYGYTF. CDR3 in DNA: TGTGCCAGCAGTGATACGGATAACTATGGCTACACCTTC.

The chain recombines TRBV30 with TRBJ1-1; D is undetermined. Germline lookup yields CDR1 GTSNPN and CDR2 SVGIG (reference sequence). The V end lost 1 base, the J end lost 6 bases, and 15 bases lay between the germline ends. The CDR3 totals 14 residues. CDR3 protein: CAWSGAPGGAEAFF. CDR3 in DNA: TGTGCCTGGAGTGGGGCTCCGGGTGGAGCTGAAGCTTTCTTT.

This chain connects TRBV6-5 to TRBJ1-1, with 9 bases matching TRBD1. J lost 4 bases, V lost 6 bases, and 6 bases had no gene match. CDR3 length: 14 amino acids. Germline V gene lookup returns CDR1 MNHEY and CDR2 SVGAGI. The CDR3 nucleotides read TGTGCCAGCAGCCGGGGACAGGGAGGCACTGAAGCTTTCTTT. This codes for CASSRGQGGTEAFF.

The rearrangement joins TRBV19 to TRBJ2-7; D remains ambiguous. The germline CDR1 and CDR2 sequences are LNHDA and SQIVND (reference sequence). Between the trimmed V and J ends, which lost 1 base and 5 bases, there was a span of 9 bases. This CDR3 is 13 amino acids long. The DNA of the CDR3 is TGTGCCAGTAGTATAGGCGGCCAGGACGAGCAGTACTTC. Encoded protein: CASSIGGQDEQYF. The full variable domain, its missing parts supplied by reference TRBV19 and TRBJ2-7, is DGGITQSPKYLFRKEGQNVTLSCEQNLNHDAMYWYRQDPGQGLRLIYYSQIVNDFQKGDIAEGYSVSREKKESFPLTVTSAQKNPTAFYLCASSIGGQDEQYFGPGTRLTVT.

The J gene is TRBJ2-7, the V gene TRBV29-1; 10 bases are shared with TRBD2. The CDR3 loop spans 14 amino acids. In germline, CDR1 is SQVTM, CDR2 ANQGSEA. V lost 2 bases, J lost 0 bases, and 1 base stayed unmatched. CDR3 in DNA: TGCAGCGTTGAAACTAGCGGGAACTCCTACGAGCAGTACTTC. Its protein is CSVETSGNSYEQYF.

The V call is TRBV5-1, the J call TRBJ2-3; 7 bases fit TRBD2. CDR3 length: 15 residues. CDR1 is SGHRS, CDR2 YFSETQ, per germline. Trimming at V came to 3 bases and at J to 3 bases, leaving 7 bases not matched to a gene. CDR3 sequence: CASSSDGRSTDTQYF. The CDR3 DNA reads as TGCGCCAGCAGCTCGGACGGGAGGTCGACAGATACGCAGTATTTT. Supplemented by reference TRBV5-1 and TRBJ2-3, the full variable domain reads KAGVTQTPRYLIKTRGQQVTLSCSPISGHRSVSWYQQTPGQGLQFLFEYFSETQRNKGNFPGRFSGRQFSNSRSEMNVSTLELGDSALYLCASSSDGRSTDTQYFGPGTRLTVL.

The V call is TRBV7-9, the J call TRBJ2-7; TRBD2 aligns across 14 bases. Germline V gene lookup returns CDR1 SEHNR and CDR2 FQNEAQ (reference sequence). The CDR3 is 17 residues long. V shed 1 base, J shed 7 bases, and the junction held 9 bases outside the gene matches. The CDR3 DNA reads as TGTGCCAGCAGCTTAGGTAAAGGACTAGCGGGAGGAGTTGAGCAGTACTTC. Its protein is CASSLGKGLAGGVEQYF.